This TCR beta chain was sequenced during a study of response to subunit inactivated influenza vaccine. General study findings and limits: That few new T cells are recruited by each seasonal influenza vaccination was the authors' suggestion.

The CDR3 sequence is 13 residues long. After removal of 3 bases from V and 12 bases from J, the junction contained 10 bases not matched to a gene. This clonotype was counted a few times. Its target is not known. TCRdb reprocessed the RT-PCR reads via MiXCR and lists one record per CDR3 protein. Seen here are some 640,000 distinct CDR3 sequences, about 15% observed once, and the top ten hold approximately 7%. This receptor was taken from a man aged 50 to 59 who received an inactivated influenza vaccine. This sample comprised PBMCs from blood, obtained 14 to 15 days before vaccination. This chain connects TRBV12-3 or TRBV12-4 to TRBJ2-7, with 8 bases identical to TRBD2. The CDR3 DNA reads TGTGCCAGCAGTTTTGGCGGGAGGTCCAGCCTGTACTTC. Its protein product is CASSFGGRSSLYF.